This T cell receptor (beta chain) was documented in a study of CD4 T cells in relation to SARS-CoV-2 and coronaviruses. Unexposed donor CD4+ T cells date from about 2011-2018, before the COVID-19 pandemic. CD4+ T cells were isolated from the cells after 10 days of culture. Testing used SARS-CoV-2 S/N and four cold-coronavirus spikes on unexposed-donor CD4+ T cells, cells permitting. Cultures held some 1.8 million PBMCs per well with approximately 9.8 IU/ml IL-2. The CDR3 runs to 18 residues. V gave up 4 bases and J gave up 9 bases; unmatched junction bases: 22. Germline CDR1 is SGHKS and CDR2 is YYEKEE (reference sequence). Repertoires were generated with immunoSEQ multiplex PCR, while TCRdb's copy carries only in-frame clones and drops some. Of about 19,000 clones listed, around 81% are singletons. In the case of this clone: Antigen specificity is unknown.

The chain employs TRBV5-5 and TRBJ2-1; 7 nucleotides agree with TRBD2. The clonotype comes from a human donor in good health. The sample was CD4+ T cells from PBMCs, cultured in vitro. Here the CDR3 DNA reads TGTGCCAGCAGCGATCAAAGAGCCGGGACTACTGTACAGAGTGAGCAGTTCTTC. Translation gives CASSDQRAGTTVQSEQFF.